The sequence of this TCR beta chain was determined in a study of cytomegalovirus exposure and HLA in healthy donors. In germline, CDR1 is LNHNV, CDR2 YYDKDF (reference sequence). The CDR3 sequence is 15 residues long. Trimming removed 3 bases from V and 8 bases from J, with 16 bases in between. As to this clone: Its antigen is unidentified.

The donors comprised healthy bone marrow donors. Study-wide findings and caveats: The authors judged a highly shared variant cluster likely a sequencing artifact.

PCR amplification relied on 60 Vbeta primers (plus 13 Jbeta primers). Sequencing used immunoSEQ multiplex PCR; TCRdb keeps in-frame clones, though not all of them. This listing includes about 48,000 clones. This TCR was recovered from a male donor in good health and CMV-seropositive. Sequencing used PBMCs. This chain joins TRBV15 and TRBJ2-2; D may be TRBD1 (6 bases). DNA of the CDR3: TGTGCCACCAGCAGTAGGTTAGGGGGTACGGGGGAGCTGTTTTTT. Its translation: CATSSRLGGTGELFF.